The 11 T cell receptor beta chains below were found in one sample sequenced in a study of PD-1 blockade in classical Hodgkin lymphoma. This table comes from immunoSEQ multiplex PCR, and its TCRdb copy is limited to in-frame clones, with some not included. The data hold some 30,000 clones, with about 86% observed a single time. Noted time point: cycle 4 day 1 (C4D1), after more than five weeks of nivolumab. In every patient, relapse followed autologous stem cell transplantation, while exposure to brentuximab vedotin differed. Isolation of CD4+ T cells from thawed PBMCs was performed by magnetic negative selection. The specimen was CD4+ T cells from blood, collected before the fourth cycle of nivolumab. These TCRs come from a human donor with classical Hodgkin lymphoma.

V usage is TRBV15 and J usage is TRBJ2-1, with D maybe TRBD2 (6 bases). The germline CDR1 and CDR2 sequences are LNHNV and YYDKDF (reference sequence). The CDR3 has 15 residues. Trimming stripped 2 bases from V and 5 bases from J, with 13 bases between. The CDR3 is CATSRTLAWDNEQFF. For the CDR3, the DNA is TGTGCCACCAGCAGAACTCTAGCGTGGGACAATGAGCAGTTCTTC. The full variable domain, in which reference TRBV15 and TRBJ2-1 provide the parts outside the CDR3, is DAMVIQNPRYQVTQFGKPVTLSCSQTLNHNVMYWYQQKSSQAPKLLFHYYDKDFNNEADTPDNFQSRRPNTSFCFLDIRSPGLGDTAMYLCATSRTLAWDNEQFFGPGTRLTVL.

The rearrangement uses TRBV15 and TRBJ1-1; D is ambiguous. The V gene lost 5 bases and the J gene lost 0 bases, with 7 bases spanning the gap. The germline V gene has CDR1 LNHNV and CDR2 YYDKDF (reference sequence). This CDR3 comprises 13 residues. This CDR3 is CATSGSMNTEAFF. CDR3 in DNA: TGTGCCACCAGCGGATCCATGAACACTGAAGCTTTCTTT.

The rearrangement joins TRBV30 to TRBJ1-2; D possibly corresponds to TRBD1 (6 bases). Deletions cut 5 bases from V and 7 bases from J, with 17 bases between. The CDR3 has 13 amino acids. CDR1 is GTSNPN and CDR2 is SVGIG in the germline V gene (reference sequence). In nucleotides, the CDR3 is TGTGCCTGGGGGGCAGGGGCCGGGGCTGGCTACACCTTC. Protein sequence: CAWGAGAGAGYTF.

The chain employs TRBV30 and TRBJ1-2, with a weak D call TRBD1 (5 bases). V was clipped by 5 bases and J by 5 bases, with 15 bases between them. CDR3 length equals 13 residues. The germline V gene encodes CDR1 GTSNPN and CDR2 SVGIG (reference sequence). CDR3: CAWLEGSRYGYTF. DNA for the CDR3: TGTGCCTGGCTGGAGGGGTCGAGGTATGGCTACACCTTC. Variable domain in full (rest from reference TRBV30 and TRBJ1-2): SQTIHQWPATLVQPVGSPLSLECTVEGTSNPNLYWYRQAAGRGLQLLFYSVGIGQISSEVPQNLSASRPQDRQFILSSKKLLLSDSGFYLCAWLEGSRYGYTFGSGTRLTVV.

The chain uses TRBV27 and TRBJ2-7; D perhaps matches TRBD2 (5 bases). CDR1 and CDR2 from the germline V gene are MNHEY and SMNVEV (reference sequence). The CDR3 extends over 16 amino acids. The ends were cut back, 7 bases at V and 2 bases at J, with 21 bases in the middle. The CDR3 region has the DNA TGTGCCAGCATCCATATAGCGAGGCGGCCAGCCTACGAGCAGTACTTC. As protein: CASIHIARRPAYEQYF.

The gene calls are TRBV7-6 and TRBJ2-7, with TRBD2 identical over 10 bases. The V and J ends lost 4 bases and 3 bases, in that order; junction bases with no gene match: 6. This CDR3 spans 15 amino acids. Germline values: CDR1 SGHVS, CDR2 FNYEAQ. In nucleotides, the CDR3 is TGTGCCAGCAGCTCTTCTAGCGGGGGAAACTACGAGCAGTACTTC. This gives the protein CASSSSSGGNYEQYF.

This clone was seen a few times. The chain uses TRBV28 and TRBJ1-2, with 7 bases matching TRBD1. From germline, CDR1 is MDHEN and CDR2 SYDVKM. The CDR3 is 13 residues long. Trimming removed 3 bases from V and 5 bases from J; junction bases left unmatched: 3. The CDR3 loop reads CASSFQGVYGYTF. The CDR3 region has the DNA TGTGCCAGCAGTTTCCAGGGGGTTTATGGCTACACCTTC.

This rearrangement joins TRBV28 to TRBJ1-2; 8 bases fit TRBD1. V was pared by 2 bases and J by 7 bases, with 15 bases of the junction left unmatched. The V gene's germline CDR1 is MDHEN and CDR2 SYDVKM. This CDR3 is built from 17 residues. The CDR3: CASSLGGSWTGRGGYTF. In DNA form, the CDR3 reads TGTGCCAGCAGTTTAGGAGGAAGTTGGACAGGGAGGGGTGGCTACACCTTC.

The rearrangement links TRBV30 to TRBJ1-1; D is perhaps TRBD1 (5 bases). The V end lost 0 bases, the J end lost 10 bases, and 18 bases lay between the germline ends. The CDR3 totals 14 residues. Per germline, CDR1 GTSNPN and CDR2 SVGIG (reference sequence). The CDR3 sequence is CAWSVSADSGGAFF. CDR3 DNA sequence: TGTGCCTGGAGTGTAAGCGCGGATTCGGGGGGAGCTTTCTTT.

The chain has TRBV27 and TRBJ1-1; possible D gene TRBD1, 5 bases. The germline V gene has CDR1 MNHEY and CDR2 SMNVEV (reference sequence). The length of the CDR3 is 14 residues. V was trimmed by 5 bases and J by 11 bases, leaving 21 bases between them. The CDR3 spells CASSPPTALRCAFF. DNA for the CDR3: TGTGCCAGCAGTCCGCCGACAGCCCTGAGGTGCGCTTTCTTT.

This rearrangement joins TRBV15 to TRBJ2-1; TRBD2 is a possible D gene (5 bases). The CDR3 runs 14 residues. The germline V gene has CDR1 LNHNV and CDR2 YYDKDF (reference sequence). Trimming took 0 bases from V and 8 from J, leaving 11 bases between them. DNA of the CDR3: TGTGCCACCAGCAGAGATCGAGTAGCGCATGAGCAGTTCTTC. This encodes CATSRDRVAHEQFF.